What follows are 10 T cell receptor beta chains derived from one specimen sequenced in a study of T-cell memory formation after mild COVID-19. Via MiXCR, TCRdb re-called the 5' RACE reads, giving one row per CDR3 protein. The table includes around 130,000 distinct CDR3 sequences, around a sixth detected once. The sequencing input was PBMCs or a T cell subset sorted from them (not recorded which). The source is an adult woman who had mild COVID-19 (a few samples of this study predate the infection). Cell type and time point are not known.

The V gene is TRBV6-5, the J gene TRBJ2-1; D ambiguous. The CDR3 sequence is 15 residues long. Germline-derived CDR1 and CDR2 are MNHEY and SVGAGI. The V end was cut by 10 bases, the J end by 6 bases, with 22 bases between. CDR3 sequence: CATKEDVRDGNEQFF. The CDR3 DNA follows: TGTGCCACCAAAGAGGACGTCAGAGACGGCAATGAGCAGTTCTTC.

This clonotype occurred a few times. The chain links TRBV4-3 to TRBJ2-7; 9 nucleotides line up with TRBD2. From germline, CDR1 is LGHNA and CDR2 YSLEER. After removal of 0 bases from V and 5 bases from J, the junction contained 11 bases not matched to a gene. CDR3 size: 17 residues. The CDR3 loop is CASSQDLWGLASNEQYF. The CDR3 DNA sequence: TGCGCCAGCAGCCAAGATCTCTGGGGACTAGCATCCAACGAGCAGTACTTC.

The chain employs TRBV10-3 and TRBJ2-5; 10 positions match TRBD2. V gave up 6 bases and J gave up 1 base; unmatched junction bases: 11. CDR1 and CDR2 (germline): ENHRY, SYGVKD. CDR3 length equals 17 residues. CDR3 sequence reads: CAIRPGSGGAGQETQYF. CDR3 DNA: TGTGCCATCAGACCCGGGAGCGGGGGGGCCGGCCAAGAGACCCAGTACTTC.

This clonotype was counted between two and nine times. V usage is TRBV5-5 and J usage is TRBJ2-5; a weak D match, TRBD2 (6 bases). V dropped 0 bases and J dropped 1 base, with 13 bases sitting between them. The CDR3 is 16 amino acids. CDR1 and CDR2 (germline): SGHKS, YYEKEE (reference sequence). CDR3 protein: CASSLAVAVGQETQYF. DNA of the CDR3: TGTGCCAGCAGCTTGGCGGTAGCGGTAGGCCAAGAGACCCAGTACTTC. The complete variable domain, with remaining parts taken from reference TRBV5-5 and TRBJ2-5, reads DAGVTQSPTHLIKTRGQQVTLRCSPISGHKSVSWYQQVLGQGPQFIFQYYEKEERGRGNFPDRFSARQFPNYSSELNVNALLLGDSALYLCASSLAVAVGQETQYFGPGTRLLVL.

The V and J genes are TRBV24-1 and TRBJ2-5, with a tentative D call TRBD1 (6 bases). The CDR3 covers 14 residues. Germline CDR1 reads KGHDR; CDR2 reads SFDVKD. V was shortened by 4 bases and J by 1 base, with 9 bases between the two germline ends. The CDR3 protein is CATSEQGPQETQYF. The CDR3 DNA follows: TGTGCCACCAGTGAACAGGGCCCCCAAGAGACCCAGTACTTC.

This clonotype was recorded at least ten times. The chain couples TRBV5-1 to TRBJ2-2; D ambiguous. Looked up from germline, CDR1 is SGHRS and CDR2 is YFSETQ. This CDR3 region has 14 residues. V was cut by 0 bases and J by 0 bases, with 3 bases left in between. The CDR3 DNA reads as TGCGCCAGCAGCTTGGTGTCGAACACCGGGGAGCTGTTTTTT. Translated: CASSLVSNTGELFF.

This clonotype was counted many times. This chain connects TRBV12-3 or TRBV12-4 to TRBJ2-7; a possible D gene is TRBD2 (5 bases). The CDR3 consists of 13 residues. Trimming left V 1 base short and J 5 bases short, with 9 bases between. The CDR3 sequence is CASSLDEGNEQYF. CDR3 in DNA: TGTGCCAGCAGTTTAGATGAGGGTAACGAGCAGTACTTC.

The chain uses TRBV28 and TRBJ1-1; D call uncertain. V shed 6 bases and J shed 3 bases, with 8 bases lying between them. The CDR3 is 12 amino acids. Germline V gene lookup returns CDR1 MDHEN and CDR2 SYDVKM. The CDR3 DNA reads TGTGCCAGCAGGCTCCTTCACACTGAAGCTTTCTTT. Amino acids: CASRLLHTEAFF.

The chain employs TRBV20-1 and TRBJ1-2, with 7 nucleotides matching TRBD1. J gave up 3 bases and V 4 bases, and 5 bases lay outside the gene matches. Per the germline V gene, CDR1 is DFQATT and CDR2 is SNEGSKA (reference sequence). CDR3 length: 13 residues. DNA of the CDR3: TGCAGTGCTACCCAGGGGGGAGACTATGGCTACACCTTC. It codes for CSATQGGDYGYTF.

The J gene is TRBJ2-3, the V gene TRBV7-9, with D perhaps matching TRBD2 (5 bases). Between the trimmed V and J ends, which lost 4 bases and 5 bases, there was a span of 19 bases. The CDR3 has 16 amino acids. Germline V gives CDR1 SEHNR, CDR2 FQNEAQ (reference sequence). This CDR3 reads CASSSPRRGYGDTQYF. Here the CDR3 DNA reads TGTGCCAGCAGCTCCCCAAGGCGAGGGTATGGAGATACGCAGTATTTT.